One T cell receptor (beta chain) is described in this entry. The germline V and J ends were trimmed by 5 bases and 4 bases, with 20 bases remaining between them. CDR3 length equals 15 residues. CDR1 and CDR2 from the germline V gene are DFQATT and SNEGSKA (reference sequence). TCRdb recomputed calls from the 5' RACE reads with MiXCR, one row per CDR3 protein. The repertoire consists of fewer than 450,000 distinct CDR3 sequences, with around 30% occurring once and the leading ten covering about 6.1%. The data belong to a study of identical twins' blood T cells. The chain has TRBV20-1 and TRBJ1-1; D unresolved. The receptor's source is a woman between 18 and 49 years old in good health. The sample taken for sequencing was PBMCs. The CDR3 region has the DNA TGCAGTGCTTCCCAAAGAGACCATTCGGGCACTGAAGCTTTCTTT. It codes for CSASQRDHSGTEAFF.